Below, 17 T cell receptor beta chains from the same sample are listed, as sequenced in a study of T cells in Graves' hyperthyroidism and ophthalmopathy. RNA transcripts were the template for amplifying TCR beta CDR3 regions. The HTBI primer set drove a first-round RT-PCR of the TCR CDR3. In TCRdb, the multiplex PCR reads were re-called with MiXCR into one record per CDR3 protein. The sample yields 350,000 to 400,000 distinct CDR3 sequences, 14% to 15% seen once. Specimen: blood. These receptors came from a woman aged 30 to 39 with Graves' hyperthyroidism.

This clonotype has a handful of counts. V usage is TRBV4-2 and J usage is TRBJ2-5; the D is unclear. This CDR3 region has 16 residues. Trimming pared 0 bases from V and 2 bases from J, leaving 13 bases between. The germline V gene has CDR1 LGHNA and CDR2 YNFKEQ. CDR3 amino acids: CASSQDPASAQETQYF. In DNA, the CDR3 is TGTGCCAGCAGCCAAGACCCGGCAAGCGCACAAGAGACCCAGTACTTC.

This clonotype has at least ten counts. The V and J genes are TRBV28 and TRBJ2-5; D not resolved. Germline assignment: CDR1 MDHEN and CDR2 SYDVKM. V was pared by 4 bases and J by 2 bases, with 14 bases between. This CDR3 has 15 amino acids. The CDR3 is CASSSYNTKQETQYF. The DNA of the CDR3 is TGTGCCAGCAGTTCCTATAACACCAAACAAGAGACCCAGTACTTC.

This clonotype has more than one count but fewer than ten. V gene TRBV6-1 combines with J gene TRBJ2-5; D possibly corresponds to TRBD1 (5 bases). The V end was cut by 6 bases, the J end by 1 base, with 21 bases between. CDR1 is MNHNS and CDR2 is SASEGT in the germline V gene. This CDR3 region has 17 residues. This chain's CDR3 is CASRHFLRGDPQETQYF. The CDR3, as DNA: TGTGCCAGCAGACACTTCCTAAGGGGTGATCCCCAAGAGACCCAGTACTTC.

This clonotype was detected only a few times. The chain employs TRBV3-1 and TRBJ2-7; the D call may be TRBD1 or TRBD2 (5 bases each). There are 14 residues in the CDR3. CDR1 LGHDT and CDR2 YNNKEL come from the germline V gene (reference sequence). V was clipped by 4 bases and J by 6 bases, with 16 bases between them. The CDR3 DNA is TGTGCCAGCAGCCGGTCCGGGACGCCCTCCGAGCAGTACTTC. Translation gives CASSRSGTPSEQYF.

This clonotype was seen more than once but under ten times. V and J are TRBV20-1 and TRBJ2-3; D may be TRBD2 (5 bases). CDR1 is DFQATT and CDR2 is SNEGSKA in the germline V gene (reference sequence). CDR3 length: 14 residues. V was clipped by 5 bases and J by 4 bases, with 16 bases between them. The CDR3 coding sequence is TGCAGTGCTCCCAGAGGCAACGGGGCAGATACGCAGTATTTT. It is translated as CSAPRGNGADTQYF.

This clonotype was seen only a few times. This sequence joins TRBV29-1 and TRBJ2-7; D not certain. Germline CDR1 is SQVTM and CDR2 is ANQGSEA. This CDR3 region has 10 residues. V was trimmed by 4 bases and J by 2 bases, leaving 3 bases between them. This CDR3 is CSVGTYEQYF. CDR3 bases: TGCAGCGTTGGAACCTACGAGCAGTACTTC.

At least ten counts were recorded for this clonotype. DNA for the CDR3: TGTGCCACCAGTGACCAGGTTAATGAAAAACTGTTTTTT. It translates to CATSDQVNEKLFF. The J gene is TRBJ1-4, the V gene TRBV24-1, with D hard to call. From germline, CDR1 is KGHDR and CDR2 SFDVKD. V was pared by 4 bases and J by 4 bases, with 6 bases between. CDR3 length equals 13 residues.

V usage is TRBV27 and J usage is TRBJ1-4; 9 nucleotides align to TRBD1. The trim removed 5 bases at V and 7 bases at J, leaving 14 bases unmatched. Germline values: CDR1 MNHEY, CDR2 SMNVEV (reference sequence). This CDR3 comprises 17 residues. The CDR3 reads CASSQTRNRGRVEKLFF. For the CDR3, the DNA is TGTGCCAGCAGTCAGACCCGAAACAGGGGGCGCGTTGAAAAACTGTTTTTT.

This clonotype was counted many times. The chain couples TRBV30 to TRBJ1-5, with no clear D. The CDR3 totals 15 residues. V was pared by 0 bases and J by 3 bases, with 12 bases between. Germline values: CDR1 GTSNPN, CDR2 SVGIG (reference sequence). CDR3 bases: TGTGCCTGGAGTGTAGGTCTGGGCTTCAATCAGCCCCAGCATTTT. Its protein product is CAWSVGLGFNQPQHF.

V is TRBV20-1 and J is TRBJ2-6, with no clear D. CDR3 length: 17 residues. V was shortened by 0 bases and J by 4 bases, with 16 bases between the two germline ends. In germline, CDR1 is DFQATT, CDR2 SNEGSKA (reference sequence). The CDR3 loop is CSARDLRWAAGANVLTF. The CDR3 DNA reads as TGCAGTGCTAGAGATCTGAGGTGGGCGGCCGGGGCCAACGTCCTGACTTTC.

This clonotype was detected many times. The chain has TRBV18 and TRBJ1-2; possible D gene TRBD1, 5 bases. Germline V gene sequence: CDR1 KGHSH, CDR2 LQKENI. The CDR3 contains 14 residues. Between the trimmed V and J ends, which lost 0 bases and 8 bases, there was a span of 13 bases. The CDR3 sequence is CASSPPQGVEGYTF. The CDR3 DNA reads TGTGCCAGCTCACCACCGCAGGGAGTGGAGGGCTACACCTTC.

This clonotype was picked up many times. The J gene is TRBJ1-1, the V gene TRBV4-1, with D perhaps TRBD1 (6 bases). The CDR3 covers 15 residues. The germline V gene encodes CDR1 MGHRA and CDR2 YSYEKL. Trimming took 1 base from V and 1 from J, leaving 10 bases between them. Here the CDR3 DNA reads TGCGCCAGCAGCCAAGGGACAGATCAGAACACTGAAGCTTTCTTT. It translates to CASSQGTDQNTEAFF.

This clonotype turned up a few times. The J gene is TRBJ1-3, the V gene TRBV7-2, with D unresolved. The germline CDR1 and CDR2 sequences are SGHTA and FQGNSA. Trimming left V 5 bases short and J 0 bases short, with 8 bases between. The length of the CDR3 is 14 residues. The CDR3 nucleotides are TGTGCCAGCAGCCCCCAGTACTCTGGAAACACCATATATTTT. Amino acid sequence: CASSPQYSGNTIYF.

This clonotype was observed many times. The gene calls are TRBV18 and TRBJ1-2; D possibly corresponds to TRBD1 (6 bases). Germline values: CDR1 KGHSH, CDR2 LQKENI. Trimming removed 6 bases from V and 7 bases from J, with 15 bases in between. The CDR3 runs to 13 residues. The CDR3 coding sequence is TGTGCCAGCTCCCTGACAGGTTCGGCTGGCTACACCTTC. As protein: CASSLTGSAGYTF.

This clonotype was recorded many times. This chain uses TRBV28 with TRBJ1-4; no clear D. The CDR3 covers 13 residues. The germline gives CDR1 MDHEN, CDR2 SYDVKM. Trimming pared 3 bases from V and 8 bases from J, leaving 10 bases between. In DNA, the CDR3 is TGTGCCAGCAGTTTTTCCCCTAGGGAAAAACTGTTTTTT. Protein product: CASSFSPREKLFF.

This clonotype was observed a handful of times. The chain has TRBV20-1 and TRBJ1-6; TRBD1 matches 7 bases. CDR3 length: 16 residues. V shed 3 bases and J 6 bases; nucleotides not matched to a gene: 11. Germline V gene sequence: CDR1 DFQATT, CDR2 SNEGSKA (reference sequence). The CDR3 sequence is CSARGTTQGTNSPLHF. The CDR3 DNA is TGCAGTGCTAGGGGAACGACACAGGGGACTAATTCACCCCTCCACTTT.

Of note for this clonotype: Being one base from a much bigger clone, this may be a read error. The chain is built from TRBV27 and TRBJ1-5; 9 nucleotides match TRBD1. The CDR3 is made up of 17 amino acids. CDR1 and CDR2 (germline): MNHEY, SMNVEV (reference sequence). The V gene end was trimmed by 5 bases and the J gene end by 3 bases; junction bases not matched to a gene: 11. The CDR3 nucleotides are TGTGCCAGCAGTCCCGGGACAGGGCCATCGGTCAATCAGCCCCAGCATTTT. Encoded protein: CASSPGTGPSVNQPQHF.